This passage covers 30 T cell receptor beta chains from one sample sequenced in a study of blood T cell repertoires in COVID-19. This table comes from immunoSEQ multiplex PCR, and its TCRdb copy is limited to in-frame clones, with some not included. The table shows about 67,000 clones, with around nine tenths occurring only once. The specimen was peripheral blood. These receptors all stem from an elderly woman with acute or convalescent COVID-19.

V gene TRBV6-5 combines with J gene TRBJ1-2; no clear D gene. Germline V gives CDR1 MNHEY, CDR2 SVGAGI. V was clipped by 10 bases and J by 7 bases, with 16 bases between them. The length of the CDR3 is 12 residues. The CDR3, as DNA: TGTGCCACCCGACATAGCGGGAGTGGCTACACCTTC. Translating it yields CATRHSGSGYTF.

The chain carries TRBV15 and TRBJ2-7; D possibly corresponds to TRBD2 (5 bases). This CDR3 is 14 amino acids long. Germline CDR1 LNHNV, CDR2 YYDKDF (reference sequence). Deletions cut 3 bases from V and 4 bases from J, with 13 bases between. Here the CDR3 reads CATSRVRGWYEQYF. The CDR3 DNA sequence: TGTGCCACCAGCAGGGTTCGAGGGTGGTACGAGCAGTACTTC.

The rearrangement links TRBV7-8 to TRBJ1-1; 8 nucleotides line up with TRBD1. CDR3 length: 13 residues. V trimming: 5 bases; J trimming: 5 bases; junction bases outside the gene matches: 4. The germline V gene has CDR1 SGHVS and CDR2 FQNEAQ. The CDR3 is CASSRQGATEAFF. The DNA of the CDR3 is TGTGCCAGCAGCCGTCAGGGGGCGACTGAAGCTTTCTTT.

This clone was counted once. The CDR3 DNA reads as TGTGCCAGCCGCGAGCAGGGCAAGGGCTACACCTTC. Its translation is CASREQGKGYTF. This chain connects TRBV28 to TRBJ1-2, with D tentatively TRBD1 (5 bases). Per the germline V gene, CDR1 is MDHEN and CDR2 is SYDVKM. The CDR3 is 12 residues long. V lost 8 bases to trimming and J lost 8 bases, with 15 bases between them.

The V call is TRBV11-2, the J call TRBJ2-2; 11 bases are a match to TRBD2. With V trimmed by 3 bases and J by 4 bases, 1 base remained unmatched. Germline CDR1 SGHAT, CDR2 FQNNGV. The CDR3 has 15 amino acids. DNA for the CDR3: TGTGCCAGCAGCTTCACTAGCGGGGGCACCGGGGAGCTGTTTTTT. Protein: CASSFTSGGTGELFF.

This sequence joins TRBV6-6 and TRBJ1-1, with D perhaps matching TRBD1 (5 bases). The V end lost 6 bases, the J end lost 4 bases, and 12 bases lay between the germline ends. The CDR3 contains 13 residues. CDR1 and CDR2 (germline): MNHNY, SVGAGI (reference sequence). The CDR3, as DNA: TGTGCCAGCAGACCGCAGGGTTTCACTGAAGCTTTCTTT. As protein: CASRPQGFTEAFF.

The rearrangement uses TRBV18 and TRBJ1-1; TRBD1 is a possible D gene (6 bases). V lost 1 base and J 7 bases, leaving 13 bases between the germline ends. CDR3 length: 14 amino acids. Per germline, CDR1 KGHSH and CDR2 LQKENI. The CDR3 loop is CASSPRDIEGEAFF. The CDR3 nucleotides read TGTGCCAGCTCACCACGGGACATCGAGGGTGAAGCTTTCTTT.

The chain links TRBV24-1 to TRBJ2-1, with a weak D call TRBD2 (5 bases). The V and J ends lost 9 bases and 12 bases respectively, with 20 bases between them. The CDR3 has 13 residues. The germline V gene has CDR1 KGHDR and CDR2 SFDVKD. CDR3 amino acids: CATGLIGGGMQFF. For the CDR3, the DNA is TGTGCCACCGGCCTTATAGGAGGCGGCATGCAGTTCTTC.

The V call is TRBV20-1, the J call TRBJ2-2; D ambiguous. Looked up from germline, CDR1 is DFQATT and CDR2 is SNEGSKA (reference sequence). With 3 bases removed from V and 6 bases from J, the gap between germline ends came to 11 bases. The CDR3 sequence is 13 residues long. CDR3 coding DNA: TGCAGTGCTAGTGAGGTCCAGGCCGGGGAGCTGTTTTTT. Translated, it gives CSASEVQAGELFF.

The chain employs TRBV2 and TRBJ1-1; D not resolved. CDR1 and CDR2 (germline): SNHLY, FYNNEI. V was clipped by 11 bases and J by 1 base, with 11 bases between them. The CDR3 is made up of 12 amino acids. This CDR3 reads CAQRGRNTEAFF. CDR3 in DNA: TGTGCCCAAAGAGGCCGGAACACTGAAGCTTTCTTT.

The rearrangement joins TRBV28 to TRBJ2-7; 7 nucleotides line up with TRBD2. Germline V gives CDR1 MDHEN, CDR2 SYDVKM. After removal of 6 bases from V and 5 bases from J, the junction contained 16 bases not matched to a gene. This CDR3 region has 16 residues. CDR3 sequence: CASRQSGRTFDHEQYF. DNA for the CDR3: TGTGCCAGCAGACAATCCGGGAGGACGTTTGACCACGAGCAGTACTTC.

The chain employs TRBV3-1 (or the pseudogene TRBV3-2) and TRBJ2-1, with D possibly matching TRBD2 (5 bases). This CDR3 contains 15 residues. V was cut by 0 bases and J by 8 bases, with 14 bases left in between. CDR1 LGHDT and CDR2 YNNKEL come from the germline V gene (reference sequence). CDR3 amino acids: CASSQDATRIYEQFF. CDR3 DNA: TGTGCCAGCAGCCAAGATGCTACTAGAATCTATGAGCAGTTCTTC.

The chain links TRBV7-9 to TRBJ1-1; D is possibly TRBD1 (5 bases). V was pared by 1 base and J by 5 bases, with 17 bases between. Looked up from germline, CDR1 is SEHNR and CDR2 is FQNEAQ (reference sequence). This CDR3 has 16 residues. The CDR3 region has the DNA TGTGCCAGCAGCTTAGGAGCGCCAGGGAAGGGAACTGAAGCTTTCTTT. Translated: CASSLGAPGKGTEAFF.

The genes are TRBV6-2 or TRBV6-3 and TRBJ1-5; 8 bases map to TRBD1. The germline gives CDR1 MNHEY, CDR2 SVGEGT. The CDR3 totals 14 residues. The ends lost 5 bases at V and 5 bases at J; junction bases unmatched: 5. CDR3 amino acids: CASSPGQAYQPQHF. CDR3 nucleotide sequence: TGTGCCAGCAGTCCGGGACAGGCCTATCAGCCCCAGCATTTT.

The J gene is TRBJ1-5, the V gene TRBV19; TRBD1 agrees at 8 bases. The CDR3 runs 14 residues. The J segment lost 4 bases and the V segment lost 5 bases, leaving 4 bases of the junction unmatched. Germline V gene sequence: CDR1 LNHDA, CDR2 SQIVND (reference sequence). The CDR3 DNA follows: TGTGCCAGTAGTGGACGACAGGGGAATCAGCCCCAGCATTTT. This codes for CASSGRQGNQPQHF.

This clone was counted once. V and J are TRBV5-6 and TRBJ1-1; D may be TRBD1 (6 bases). Germline CDR1 SGHDT, CDR2 YYEEEE. The CDR3 contains 16 residues. Trimming took off 5 bases at V and 0 bases at J, with 17 bases between the two ends. CDR3 in DNA: TGTGCCAGCAGATACGAAGGGGGAACCTTGAACACTGAAGCTTTCTTT. Translated, it gives CASRYEGGTLNTEAFF.

The chain couples TRBV7-8 to TRBJ2-1; 14 nucleotides agree with TRBD2. The CDR3 length is 16 residues. V dropped 4 bases and J dropped 9; count of bases not matched to a gene: 8. Germline CDR1 reads SGHVS; CDR2 reads FQNEAQ. The CDR3 loop reads CASSSGTSGSYSEQFF. CDR3 coding DNA: TGTGCCAGCAGCTCCGGGACTAGCGGGAGTTATAGTGAGCAGTTCTTC.

The chain is built from TRBV2 and TRBJ2-1; 8 nucleotides align to TRBD2. The junction had 9 bases not matched to a gene; V was cut back by 0 bases and J by 8 bases. Germline CDR1 reads SNHLY; CDR2 reads FYNNEI. The CDR3 has 16 residues. CDR3 sequence (DNA): TGTGCCAGCAGTGAAGCAGGTAGCGGGGTATGGGATGAGCAGTTCTTC. It codes for CASSEAGSGVWDEQFF.

The rearrangement uses TRBV28 and TRBJ2-1; D may be TRBD1 (6 bases). V dropped 6 bases and J dropped 5 bases, with 17 bases sitting between them. The CDR3 is 15 residues long. CDR1 and CDR2 (germline): MDHEN, SYDVKM. CDR3 in DNA: TGTGCCAGCAGCGAAACAGGGTGGGCTAACAATGAGCAGTTCTTC. Protein: CASSETGWANNEQFF. Filled out from reference TRBV28 and TRBJ2-1, the complete variable domain reads DVKVTQSSRYLVKRTGEKVFLECVQDMDHENMFWYRQDPGLGLRLIYFSYDVKMKEKGDIPEGYSVSREKKERFSLILESASTNQTSMYLCASSETGWANNEQFFGPGTRLTVL.

There are a few counts of this clone. The chain uses TRBV2 and TRBJ2-2; 8 bases fit TRBD1. The J segment lost 3 bases and the V segment lost 7 bases, leaving 7 bases of the junction unmatched. Germline V CDR1 and CDR2: SNHLY, FYNNEI. The CDR3 runs to 15 residues. The CDR3 nucleotides are TGTGCCAGCACCAATCAGGGGGCGGACACCGGGGAGCTGTTTTTT. Protein product: CASTNQGADTGELFF.

The rearrangement links TRBV6-5 to TRBJ2-1, with TRBD1 matching over 8 bases. Germline V CDR1 and CDR2: MNHEY, SVGAGI. The CDR3 consists of 15 residues. V was pared by 5 bases and J by 4 bases, with 7 bases of the junction left unmatched. CDR3 DNA sequence: TGTGCCAGCAGTACAACAGGGGGTCCTTACAATGAGCAGTTCTTC. It translates to CASSTTGGPYNEQFF.

The rearrangement uses TRBV24-1 and TRBJ1-1; TRBD1 aligns across 7 bases. CDR3 size: 14 residues. V was clipped by 6 bases and J by 0 bases; unmatched bases: 3. The germline V gene encodes CDR1 KGHDR and CDR2 SFDVKD. CDR3 nucleotides: TGTGCCACCAGTCAGCAGGGGGTGAACACTGAAGCTTTCTTT. Its protein product is CATSQQGVNTEAFF.

The chain combines TRBV10-3 with TRBJ1-4; possible D gene TRBD1, 6 bases. The V gene lost 4 bases and the J gene lost 10 bases, with 16 bases spanning the gap. This CDR3 has 14 residues. In germline, CDR1 is ENHRY, CDR2 SYGVKD. CDR3 sequence: CAISAAGASGKLFF. The CDR3 nucleotides read TGTGCCATCAGTGCAGCGGGGGCTTCTGGAAAACTGTTTTTT.

This chain links TRBV19 with TRBJ1-2; 7 nucleotides agree with TRBD1. Germline loops: CDR1 LNHDA, CDR2 SQIVND (reference sequence). This CDR3 region has 15 residues. V dropped 7 bases and J dropped 3; count of bases not matched to a gene: 11. DNA for the CDR3: TGTGCCAGTACCCAAGAGGAGGGGGCCGACTATGGCTACACCTTC. Translating it yields CASTQEEGADYGYTF.

The chain is built from TRBV5-1 and TRBJ2-3, with TRBD1 as a possible D gene (5 bases). Deletions cut 0 bases from V and 0 bases from J, with 17 bases between. Germline-derived CDR1 and CDR2 are SGHRS and YFSETQ. CDR3 length: 18 residues. This CDR3 reads CASSLAGTGLGSTDTQYF. For the CDR3, the DNA is TGCGCCAGCAGCTTGGCCGGAACAGGCCTAGGAAGCACAGATACGCAGTATTTT.

The genes are TRBV5-8 and TRBJ2-2; D might be TRBD1 (6 bases). Deletions cut 5 bases from V and 1 base from J, with 12 bases between. Germline V gives CDR1 SGHTS, CDR2 YDEGEE. This CDR3 region has 15 residues. CDR3 DNA: TGTGCCAGCAGGGAAGGGACAATGAACACCGGGGAGCTGTTTTTT. This sequence encodes CASREGTMNTGELFF.

The rearrangement joins TRBV4-1 to TRBJ2-4; TRBD1 matches 9 bases. Germline trimming cut 1 base from V and 7 bases from J; bases unmatched to any gene: 5. Germline V gene sequence: CDR1 MGHRA, CDR2 YSYEKL. This CDR3 comprises 15 residues. The CDR3 spells CASSQADRGVNIQYF. The DNA of the CDR3 is TGCGCCAGCAGCCAAGCGGACAGGGGAGTGAACATTCAGTACTTC.

The CDR3 DNA is TGTGCCAGCAGGCCCCCGGGACAGGGGATCACCGGGGAGCTGTTTTTT. Its protein is CASRPPGQGITGELFF. This sequence joins TRBV9 and TRBJ2-2, with 10 bases identical to TRBD1. J lost 4 bases, V lost 5 bases, and 8 bases had no gene match. The CDR3 is 16 residues long. Germline V gene lookup returns CDR1 SGDLS and CDR2 YYNGEE.

This chain links TRBV24-1 with TRBJ1-5; 7 bases are a match to TRBD1. The CDR3 is 17 amino acids. V lost 3 bases to trimming and J lost 0 bases; unmatched junction nucleotides: 7. CDR1 KGHDR and CDR2 SFDVKD come from the germline V gene. The CDR3 sequence is CATSDGYRGYSNQPQHF. The CDR3 DNA sequence: TGTGCCACCAGTGATGGTTACAGGGGATATAGCAATCAGCCCCAGCATTTT.

This clone was seen a few times. This chain uses TRBV7-8 with TRBJ2-2, with a possible D match to TRBD2 (5 bases). CDR3 length equals 15 residues. Trimming took off 2 bases at V and 5 bases at J, with 12 bases between the two ends. Per germline, CDR1 SGHVS and CDR2 FQNEAQ. The CDR3 spells CASSLRGPGTGELFF. The CDR3 nucleotides are TGTGCCAGCAGCTTACGCGGGCCGGGGACCGGGGAGCTGTTTTTT.